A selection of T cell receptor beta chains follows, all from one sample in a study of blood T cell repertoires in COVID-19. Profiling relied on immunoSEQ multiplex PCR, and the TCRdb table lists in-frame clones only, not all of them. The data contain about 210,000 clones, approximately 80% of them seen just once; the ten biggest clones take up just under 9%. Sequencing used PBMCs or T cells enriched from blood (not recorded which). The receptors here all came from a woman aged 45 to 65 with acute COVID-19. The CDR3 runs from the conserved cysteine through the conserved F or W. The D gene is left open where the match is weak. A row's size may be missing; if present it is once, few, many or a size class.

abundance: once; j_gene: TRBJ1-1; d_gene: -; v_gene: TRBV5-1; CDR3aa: CASSLNTGTRTEAFF; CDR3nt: TGCGCCAGCAGCTTGAATACTGGGACACGAACTGAAGCTTTCTTT
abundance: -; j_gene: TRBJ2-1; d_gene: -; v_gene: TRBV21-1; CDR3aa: CASLRMDSSSYNEQFF; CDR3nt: TGTGCCAGCCTTCGGATGGACTCTTCCTCCTACAATGAGCAGTTCTTC
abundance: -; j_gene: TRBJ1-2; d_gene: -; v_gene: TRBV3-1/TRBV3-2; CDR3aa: CASSPSTVSNRYTF; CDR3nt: TGTGCCAGCAGCCCCTCGACAGTATCAAATAGGTACACCTTC
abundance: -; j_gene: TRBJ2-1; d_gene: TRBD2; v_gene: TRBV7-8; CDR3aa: CASTGLAGGFVQFF; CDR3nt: TGTGCCAGCACCGGACTAGCGGGGGGGTTCGTGCAGTTCTTC
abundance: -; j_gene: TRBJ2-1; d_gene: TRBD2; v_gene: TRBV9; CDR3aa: CASSVAPSGGEGEQFF; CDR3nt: TGTGCCAGCAGCGTAGCCCCTAGCGGGGGAGAAGGTGAGCAGTTCTTC
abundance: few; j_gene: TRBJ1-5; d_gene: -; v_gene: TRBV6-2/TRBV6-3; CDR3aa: CASSTEQQGLSNQPQHF; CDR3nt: TGTGCCAGCAGTACCGAGCAACAGGGTTTAAGCAATCAGCCCCAGCATTTT
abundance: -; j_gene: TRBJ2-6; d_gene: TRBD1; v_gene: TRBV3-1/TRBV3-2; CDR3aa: CASTWDRPEGSGANVLTF; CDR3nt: TGTGCCAGCACCTGGGACAGGCCTGAGGGGTCTGGGGCCAACGTCCTGACTTTC
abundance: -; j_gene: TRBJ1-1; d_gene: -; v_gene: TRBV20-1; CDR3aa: CSARGSTEAFF; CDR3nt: TGCAGTGCTAGGGGGAGCACTGAAGCTTTCTTT
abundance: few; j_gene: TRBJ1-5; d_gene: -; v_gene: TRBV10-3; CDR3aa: CAISVEGDNQPQHF; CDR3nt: TGTGCCATCAGTGTAGAAGGGGACAATCAGCCCCAGCATTTT
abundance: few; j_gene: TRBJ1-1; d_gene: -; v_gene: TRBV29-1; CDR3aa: CSVDQGMNTEAFF; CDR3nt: TGCAGCGTTGATCAGGGAATGAACACTGAAGCTTTCTTT
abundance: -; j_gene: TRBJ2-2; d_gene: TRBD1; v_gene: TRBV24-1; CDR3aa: CATSDRDRPNTGELFF; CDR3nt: TGTGCCACCAGTGACAGGGACAGGCCGAACACCGGGGAGCTGTTTTTT
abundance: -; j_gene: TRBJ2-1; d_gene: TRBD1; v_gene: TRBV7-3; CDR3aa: CASSSTAGTGYNEQFF; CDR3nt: TGTGCCAGCAGCTCTACCGCCGGGACAGGCTACAATGAGCAGTTCTTC
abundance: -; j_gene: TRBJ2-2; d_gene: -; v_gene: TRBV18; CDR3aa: CASSTAEGYNTGELFF; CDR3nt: TGTGCCAGCTCGACCGCCGAGGGTTACAACACCGGGGAGCTGTTTTTT
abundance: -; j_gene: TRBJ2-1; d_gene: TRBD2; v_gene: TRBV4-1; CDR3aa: CASSQQLAGHSYNEQFF; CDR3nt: TGCGCCAGCAGCCAACAACTAGCGGGGCACTCCTACAATGAGCAGTTCTTC
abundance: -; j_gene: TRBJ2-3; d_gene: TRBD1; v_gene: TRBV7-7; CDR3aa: CASSEDRSSTDTQYF; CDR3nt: TGTGCCAGCAGCGAGGACAGGTCTAGCACAGATACGCAGTATTTT
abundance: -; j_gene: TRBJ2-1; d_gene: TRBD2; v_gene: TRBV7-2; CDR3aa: CASSLATSGRVYNEQFF; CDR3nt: TGTGCCAGCAGCTTAGCGACTAGCGGGAGGGTGTACAATGAGCAGTTCTTC
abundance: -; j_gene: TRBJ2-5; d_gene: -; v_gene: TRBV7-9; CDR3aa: CASSLFPGRETQYF; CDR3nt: TGTGCCAGCAGCTTATTTCCGGGGAGGGAGACCCAGTACTTC
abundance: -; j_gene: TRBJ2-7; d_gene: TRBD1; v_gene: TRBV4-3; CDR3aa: CASSQDRDRATYEQYF; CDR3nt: TGCGCCAGCAGCCAAGATCGGGACAGGGCAACCTACGAGCAGTACTTC
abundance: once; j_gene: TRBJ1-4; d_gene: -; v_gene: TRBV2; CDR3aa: CASSERSTNEKLFF; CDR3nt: TGTGCCAGCAGTGAACGTTCAACTAATGAAAAACTGTTTTTT
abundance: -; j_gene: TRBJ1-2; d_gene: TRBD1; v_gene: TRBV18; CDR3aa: CASSPDRAHGYTF; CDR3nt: TGTGCCAGCTCCCCGGACAGGGCACATGGCTACACCTTC
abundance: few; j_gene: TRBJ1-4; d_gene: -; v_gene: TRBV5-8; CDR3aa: CASSLPHEKLFF; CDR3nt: TGTGCCAGCAGCCTACCACATGAAAAACTGTTTTTT
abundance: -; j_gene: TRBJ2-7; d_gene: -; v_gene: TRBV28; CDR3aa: CASTGSGVYEQYF; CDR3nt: TGTGCCAGCACCGGTTCAGGGGTCTACGAGCAGTACTTC
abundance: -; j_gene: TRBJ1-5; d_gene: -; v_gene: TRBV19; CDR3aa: CATAGGGGNQPQHF; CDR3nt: TGTGCCACCGCCGGAGGGGGGGGTAATCAGCCCCAGCATTTT
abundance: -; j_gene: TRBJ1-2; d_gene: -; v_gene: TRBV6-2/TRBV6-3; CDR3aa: CASSWGPAIYGYTF; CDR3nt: TGTGCCAGCAGCTGGGGGCCAGCAATCTATGGCTACACCTTC
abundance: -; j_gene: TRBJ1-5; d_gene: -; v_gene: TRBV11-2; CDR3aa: CASSSVVYQPQHF; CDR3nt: TGTGCCAGCAGCTCCGTCGTATATCAGCCCCAGCATTTT
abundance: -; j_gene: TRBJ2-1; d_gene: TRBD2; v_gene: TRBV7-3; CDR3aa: CASSPLAGVGNEQFF; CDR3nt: TGTGCCAGCAGCCCGCTAGCGGGAGTAGGCAATGAGCAGTTCTTC
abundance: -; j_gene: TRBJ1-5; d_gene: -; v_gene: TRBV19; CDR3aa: CASSIQGTNQPQHF; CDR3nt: TGTGCCAGTAGTATCCAGGGAACTAATCAGCCCCAGCATTTT
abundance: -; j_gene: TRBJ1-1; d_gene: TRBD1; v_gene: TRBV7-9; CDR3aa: CASSPRTGMNTEAFF; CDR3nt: TGTGCCAGCAGCCCGAGGACAGGGATGAACACTGAAGCTTTCTTT
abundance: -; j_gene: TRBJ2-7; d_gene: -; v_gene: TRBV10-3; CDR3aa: CAISAKTGITYEQYF; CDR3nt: TGTGCCATCAGTGCTAAGACAGGAATAACCTACGAGCAGTACTTC
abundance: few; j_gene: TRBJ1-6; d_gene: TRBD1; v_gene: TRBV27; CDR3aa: CASSSLNRGNNSPLHF; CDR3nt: TGTGCCAGCAGTTCATTAAACAGGGGCAATAATTCACCCCTCCACTTT
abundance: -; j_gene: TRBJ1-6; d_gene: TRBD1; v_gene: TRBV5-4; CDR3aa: CASRSGTANSPLHF; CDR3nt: TGTGCCAGCAGGTCCGGGACAGCAAATTCACCCCTCCACTTT
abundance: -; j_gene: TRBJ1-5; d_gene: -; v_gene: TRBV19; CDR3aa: CASSPRGNQPQHF; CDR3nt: TGTGCCAGTAGCCCTCGGGGGAATCAGCCCCAGCATTTT
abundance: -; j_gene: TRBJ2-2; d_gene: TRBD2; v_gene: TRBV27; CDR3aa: CASSARKDTGGTYLNTGELFF; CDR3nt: TGTGCCAGCAGTGCCCGGAAGGACACGGGGGGGACTTACTTGAACACCGGGGAGCTGTTTTTT
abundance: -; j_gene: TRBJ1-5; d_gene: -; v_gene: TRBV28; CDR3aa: CASSLRRGVSNQPQHF; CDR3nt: TGTGCCAGCAGTTTACGCCGGGGGGTTAGCAATCAGCCCCAGCATTTT
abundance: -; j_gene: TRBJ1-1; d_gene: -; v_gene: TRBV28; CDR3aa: CASSTPVRDTEAFF; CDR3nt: TGTGCCAGCAGCACCCCCGTCCGGGACACTGAAGCTTTCTTT
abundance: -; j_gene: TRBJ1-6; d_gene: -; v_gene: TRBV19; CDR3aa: CASSIGTINSPLHF; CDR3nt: TGTGCCAGTAGTATTGGGACAATTAATTCACCCCTCCACTTT
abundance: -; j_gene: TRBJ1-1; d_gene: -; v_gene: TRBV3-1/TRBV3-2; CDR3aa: CASSHSSKMNTEAFF; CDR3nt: TGTGCCAGCAGCCATTCAAGCAAAATGAACACTGAAGCTTTCTTT
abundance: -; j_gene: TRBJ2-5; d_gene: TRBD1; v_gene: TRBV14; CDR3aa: CASSQVARTGDFQETQYF; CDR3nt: TGTGCCAGCAGCCAAGTCGCTCGGACAGGGGATTTCCAAGAGACCCAGTACTTC
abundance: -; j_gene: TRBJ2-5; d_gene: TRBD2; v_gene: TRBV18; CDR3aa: CASSPWLAGGQETQYF; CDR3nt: TGTGCCAGCTCACCTTGGCTAGCGGGGGGCCAAGAGACCCAGTACTTC
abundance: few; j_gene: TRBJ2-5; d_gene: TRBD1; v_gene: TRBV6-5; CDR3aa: CATRDRRGETQYF; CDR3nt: TGTGCCACGAGGGACAGGAGGGGAGAGACCCAGTACTTC